A single T cell receptor beta chain is shown here with its context. The target antigen is unknown. The sample is drawn from a study of cytomegalovirus exposure and HLA in healthy donors. Study outcomes and limitations: The study recorded 150 to 200 TCR beta chains that were cytomegalovirus-associated. Excluded: some indistinguishable V segments such as TRBV6-2 and TRBV6-3. Analysis performed later found about 18,000 TCR beta sequences associated with HLA alleles at 0.05 false discovery rate.

The CDR3 spans 12 residues. V was shortened by 10 bases and J by 2 bases, with 9 bases between the two germline ends. Germline lookup yields CDR1 SEHNR and CDR2 FQNEAQ (reference sequence). Researchers ran the PCR with 60 Vbeta and 13 Jbeta primers. Original analysis: The count from a later analysis was 60 million to 85 million unique TCR beta chains, some 9.9 million of them shared. Produced via immunoSEQ multiplex PCR; TCRdb's table is partial and in-frame only. That table supplies the V and J calls and clone size; D and trimming were determined from the DNA. The sample includes 130,000 or so clones, just under 85% of them seen just once.

This TCR derives from a woman between 40 and 50 years old in good health and CMV-seronegative. This chain connects TRBV7-9 to TRBJ2-1; D may be TRBD2 (6 bases). The sequenced material came from PBMCs. The CDR3 DNA is TGTGCCACCAGGGAGGCCTACAATGAGCAGTTCTTC. Its protein product is CATREAYNEQFF.